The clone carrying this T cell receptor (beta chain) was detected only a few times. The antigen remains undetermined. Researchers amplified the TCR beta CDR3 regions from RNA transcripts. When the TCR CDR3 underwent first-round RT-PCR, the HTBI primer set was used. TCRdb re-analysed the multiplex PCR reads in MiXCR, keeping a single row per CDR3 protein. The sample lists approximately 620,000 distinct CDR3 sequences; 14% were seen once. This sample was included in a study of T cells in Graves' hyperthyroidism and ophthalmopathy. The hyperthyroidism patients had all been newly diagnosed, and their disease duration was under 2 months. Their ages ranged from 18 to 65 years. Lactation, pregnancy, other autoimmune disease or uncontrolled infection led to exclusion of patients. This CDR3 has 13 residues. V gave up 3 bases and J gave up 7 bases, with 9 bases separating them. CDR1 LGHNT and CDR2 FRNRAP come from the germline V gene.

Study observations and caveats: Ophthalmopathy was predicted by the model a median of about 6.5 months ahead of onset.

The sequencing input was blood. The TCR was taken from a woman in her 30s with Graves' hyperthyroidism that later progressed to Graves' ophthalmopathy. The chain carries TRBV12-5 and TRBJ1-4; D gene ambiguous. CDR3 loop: CASGFRVGEKLFF. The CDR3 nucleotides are TGTGCTAGTGGTTTCCGGGTTGGTGAAAAACTGTTTTTT.